This entry concerns a single T cell receptor beta chain. This sample was taken from a study of blood T cell repertoires in COVID-19. Study-wide background: Acute-phase and convalescent COVID-19 samples originated in the United States, Italy and Spain. Sample material is recorded as cDNA or gDNA derived from T cells, B-cell-depleted T cells, or PBMCs.

Original data processing: Estimation of nucleated cell counts was performed using reference gene primer amplification. Sequencing was performed with immunoSEQ multiplex PCR; in TCRdb, only in-frame clones are kept and a portion is missing. V, J and clone size derive from that table, while D and trimming were established from the DNA sequence. The sample contains about 400,000 clones, around 87% of which appear only once. J was trimmed by 10 bases and V by 1 base; bases with no gene match: 14. The CDR3 runs 16 residues. CDR1 is LGHDT, CDR2 YNNKEL, per germline (reference sequence). This clonotype originated in a human donor in a cohort sampled during active COVID-19. Source material: peripheral blood. This chain connects TRBV3-1 (or the pseudogene TRBV3-2) to TRBJ1-2, with 8 bases that match TRBD1. CDR3: CASSQGLQGAGRIYTF. CDR3 nucleotides: TGTGCCAGCAGCCAAGGCCTCCAGGGGGCGGGGAGAATCTACACCTTC.